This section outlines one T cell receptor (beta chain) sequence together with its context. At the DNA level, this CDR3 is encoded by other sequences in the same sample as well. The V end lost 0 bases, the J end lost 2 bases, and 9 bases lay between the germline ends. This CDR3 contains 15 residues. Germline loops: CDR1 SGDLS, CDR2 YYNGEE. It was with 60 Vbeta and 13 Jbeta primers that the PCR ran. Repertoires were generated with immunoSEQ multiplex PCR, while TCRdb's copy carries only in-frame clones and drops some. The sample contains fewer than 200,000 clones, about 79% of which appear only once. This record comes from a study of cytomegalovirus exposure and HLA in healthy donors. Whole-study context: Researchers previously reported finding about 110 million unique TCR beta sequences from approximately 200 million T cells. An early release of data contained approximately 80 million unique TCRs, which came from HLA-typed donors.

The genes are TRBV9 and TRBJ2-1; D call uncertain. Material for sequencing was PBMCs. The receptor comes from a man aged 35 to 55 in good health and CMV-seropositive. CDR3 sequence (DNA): TGTGCCAGCAGCGTAGGCGGAAGCGCCTACAATGAGCAGTTCTTC. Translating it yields CASSVGGSAYNEQFF.